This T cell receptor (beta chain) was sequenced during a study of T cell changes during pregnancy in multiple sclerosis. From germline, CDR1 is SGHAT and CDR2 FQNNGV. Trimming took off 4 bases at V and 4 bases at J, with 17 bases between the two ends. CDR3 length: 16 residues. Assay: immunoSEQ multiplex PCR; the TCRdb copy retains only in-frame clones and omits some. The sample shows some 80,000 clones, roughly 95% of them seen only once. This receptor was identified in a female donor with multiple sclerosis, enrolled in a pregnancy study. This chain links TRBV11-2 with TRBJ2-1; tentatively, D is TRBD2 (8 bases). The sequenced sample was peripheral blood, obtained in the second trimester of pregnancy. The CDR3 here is CASSSRGTGGYNEQFF. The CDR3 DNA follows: TGTGCCAGCAGCTCCAGGGGGACGGGAGGGTACAATGAGCAGTTCTTC.